The entry below gives a single T cell receptor beta chain sequence along with its context. These data come from a study of blood T cell repertoires in COVID-19. Across the study: Sample material is recorded as cDNA or gDNA derived from T cells, B-cell-depleted T cells, or PBMCs.

TCRdb keeps only in-frame clones here, not all; method: immunoSEQ multiplex PCR. The sample lists under 250,000 clones; nearly 90% were seen once. The sequencing sample was made of peripheral blood. The TCR originated in a man between 18 and 29 years old with active or convalescent COVID-19.

This chain's CDR3 is CASSSPQGSGEYEQYF. The DNA for the CDR3 is TGTGCCAGCAGCTCTCCCCAGGGGAGCGGGGAATACGAGCAGTACTTC. This chain connects TRBV13 to TRBJ2-7; possible D gene TRBD2, 7 bases. Germline lookup yields CDR1 PRHDT and CDR2 FYEKMQ (reference sequence). There are 16 residues in the CDR3. V was pared by 4 bases and J by 4 bases, with 20 bases between.